A selection of T cell receptor beta chains follows, all from one sample in a study of cytomegalovirus exposure and HLA in healthy donors. TCRdb keeps only in-frame clones here, not all; method: immunoSEQ multiplex PCR. The sample contains under 200,000 clones, 82% of which appear only once. The sequenced sample was PBMCs. Receptors were obtained from a woman between 50 and 59 years old in good health and CMV-seronegative. Both conserved end residues are part of each CDR3. D genes are given only for firm matches. Where a row states a size, it is once, few, many or the class of an expanded clone; other rows omit it.

clone size | J gene | V gene | D gene | CDR3 protein | CDR3 DNA
once | TRBJ2-7 | TRBV5-6 | TRBD2 | CASSDTSGRFYEQYF | TGTGCCAGCAGCGACACTAGCGGGAGGTTCTACGAGCAGTACTTC
. | TRBJ2-1 | TRBV2 | . | CASRYPSLMEVSDEQFF | TGTGCCAGCAGGTATCCCTCCCTGATGGAGGTTTCCGATGAGCAGTTCTTC
. | TRBJ1-1 | TRBV6-5 | . | CASTGTSNTEAFF | TGTGCCAGCACAGGGACATCTAACACTGAAGCTTTCTTT
. | TRBJ2-5 | TRBV5-1 | TRBD1 | CASSSTGAKETQYF | TGCGCCAGCAGCTCGACAGGGGCCAAAGAGACCCAGTACTTC
. | TRBJ2-2 | TRBV29-1 | . | CSVKFPGGVVDTGELFF | TGCAGCGTTAAATTCCCCGGCGGGGTGGTGGACACCGGGGAGCTGTTTTTT
. | TRBJ2-2 | TRBV9 | . | CASSATGEVNTGELFF | TGTGCCAGCAGCGCCACAGGGGAGGTGAACACCGGGGAGCTGTTTTTT
few | TRBJ2-2 | TRBV6-1 | . | CASRTTVRAGELFF | TGTGCCAGCAGAACTACGGTCAGGGCCGGGGAGCTGTTTTTT
. | TRBJ2-3 | TRBV5-1 | TRBD2 | CASRPGGAGATDTQYF | TGCGCCAGCAGACCCGGGGGAGCGGGAGCCACAGATACGCAGTATTTT
. | TRBJ1-2 | TRBV28 | . | CASSFDRRYGYTF | TGTGCCAGCAGTTTCGACAGGCGCTATGGCTACACCTTC
. | TRBJ1-2 | TRBV20-1 | . | CSARNRGYTF | TGCAGTGCTAGAAATCGGGGCTACACCTTC
. | TRBJ1-3 | TRBV29-1 | . | CSGVASGNTIYF | TGCAGCGGAGTTGCTTCTGGAAACACCATATATTTT
. | TRBJ2-7 | TRBV28 | . | CASSTRGGLNNEQYF | TGTGCCAGCAGTACAAGGGGGGGCCTCAACAACGAGCAGTACTTC
once | TRBJ2-3 | TRBV6-6 | TRBD1 | CASSYSNRGDTQYF | TGTGCCAGCAGTTACTCGAACAGGGGAGATACGCAGTATTTT
. | TRBJ1-1 | TRBV6-5 | TRBD1 | CASSYATGSEAFF | TGTGCCAGCAGTTACGCGACAGGGAGTGAAGCTTTCTTT
. | TRBJ2-7 | TRBV4-1 | TRBD1 | CASSPGQGTYEQYF | TGCGCCAGCAGCCCCGGACAGGGGACCTACGAGCAGTACTTC
. | TRBJ2-2 | TRBV19 | TRBD2 | CASSIGGGTGELFF | TGTGCCAGTAGTATAGGGGGGGGAACCGGGGAGCTGTTTTTT
. | TRBJ2-7 | TRBV18 | . | CASSPGTQAYEQYF | TGTGCCAGCTCACCCGGGACACAGGCCTACGAGCAGTACTTC
. | TRBJ2-5 | TRBV15 | TRBD2 | CATSSRLAGGQETQYF | TGTGCCACCAGCAGTAGACTAGCGGGGGGGCAAGAGACCCAGTACTTC
. | TRBJ1-4 | TRBV28 | TRBD1 | CASGEQGGDEKLFF | TGTGCCAGCGGTGAACAGGGGGGCGATGAAAAACTGTTTTTT
. | TRBJ2-7 | TRBV7-8 | . | CASSSNSGNSYEQYF | TGTGCCAGCAGCTCTAATTCCGGGAACTCCTACGAGCAGTACTTC
. | TRBJ2-5 | TRBV25-1 | . | CASSRRTGETQYF | TGTGCCAGCAGTAGAAGGACTGGAGAGACCCAGTACTTC
. | TRBJ1-4 | TRBV6-1 | TRBD1 | CASYTFDRAEKLFF | TGTGCCAGCTATACTTTCGACAGGGCTGAAAAACTGTTTTTT
. | TRBJ2-5 | TRBV7-2 | TRBD1 | CASSLVSGQGGQETQYF | TGTGCCAGCAGCTTGGTGTCCGGACAGGGAGGCCAAGAGACCCAGTACTTC
. | TRBJ2-3 | TRBV6-5 | . | CASSYQGSVWDTQYF | TGTGCCAGCAGTTATCAGGGTAGTGTTTGGGATACGCAGTATTTT
. | TRBJ2-7 | TRBV15 | TRBD2 | CATSRDLAGGRLQYF | TGTGCCACCAGCAGAGATCTCGCGGGGGGCCGCCTGCAGTACTTC
. | TRBJ2-3 | TRBV18 | TRBD1 | CASSPGQGSDTQYF | TGTGCCAGCTCACCGGGACAGGGCTCGGATACGCAGTATTTT
once | TRBJ2-7 | TRBV5-1 | TRBD2 | CASSLEAGGPSPGEQYF | TGCGCCAGCAGCTTGGAGGCGGGAGGGCCTTCCCCGGGCGAGCAGTACTTC
. | TRBJ1-5 | TRBV2 | TRBD1 | CASRGTGGLQPQHF | TGTGCCAGCAGAGGGACAGGGGGCCTTCAGCCCCAGCATTTT
. | TRBJ2-5 | TRBV19 | TRBD1 | CASGQGAGETQYF | TGTGCCAGCGGACAGGGGGCCGGAGAGACCCAGTACTTC
. | TRBJ1-5 | TRBV27 | . | CASSFLGGHQPQHF | TGTGCCAGCAGTTTCCTGGGAGGGCATCAGCCCCAGCATTTT
. | TRBJ2-3 | TRBV11-1 | . | CASSFDSGVVVTDTQYF | TGTGCCAGCAGCTTTGACTCGGGTGTGGTAGTCACAGATACGCAGTATTTT
. | TRBJ2-5 | TRBV11-3 | . | CASSPQWSSETQYF | TGTGCCAGCAGCCCCCAGTGGAGTTCGGAGACCCAGTACTTC
. | TRBJ2-7 | TRBV27 | TRBD1 | CASSLRPPRTGSYEQYF | TGTGCCAGCAGTTTGCGCCCGCCCCGGACAGGCTCCTACGAGCAGTACTTC
. | TRBJ2-5 | TRBV27 | TRBD2 | CASSLGTSGVETQYF | TGTGCCAGCAGTTTAGGAACTAGCGGGGTGGAGACCCAGTACTTC
. | TRBJ1-2 | TRBV5-6 | . | CASSLFASGGPGYTF | TGTGCCAGCAGCTTGTTCGCTTCCGGGGGGCCGGGCTACACCTTC
. | TRBJ1-2 | TRBV7-9 | . | CATLSGGDGYTF | TGTGCCACACTATCGGGGGGCGACGGCTACACCTTC
. | TRBJ2-2 | TRBV2 | . | CASMVGARTGELFF | TGTGCCAGCATGGTGGGGGCAAGGACCGGGGAGCTGTTTTTT
. | TRBJ1-1 | TRBV11-2 | . | CASSLRDSEAFF | TGTGCCAGCAGCTTGAGGGACTCCGAAGCTTTCTTT
. | TRBJ1-2 | TRBV29-1 | TRBD1 | CSVTGTEFNYGYTF | TGCAGCGTAACCGGGACAGAGTTTAACTATGGCTACACCTTC
. | TRBJ2-1 | TRBV27 | TRBD1 | CASRMTGGTEQFF | TGTGCCAGCAGGATGACAGGGGGCACTGAGCAGTTCTTC
. | TRBJ2-1 | TRBV5-1 | . | CASSLEGDEQFF | TGCGCCAGCAGCTTGGAGGGGGATGAGCAGTTCTTC
. | TRBJ1-2 | TRBV28 | TRBD1 | CASSPSGTEYYGYTF | TGTGCCAGCAGCCCCTCCGGGACAGAGTACTATGGCTACACCTTC
. | TRBJ2-1 | TRBV18 | . | CASSSTGGAEQFF | TGTGCCAGCTCGTCCACAGGGGGGGCTGAGCAGTTCTTC
few | TRBJ1-2 | TRBV28 | TRBD1 | CASSLTGGYGYTF | TGTGCCAGCAGTTTGACAGGGGGCTATGGCTACACCTTC
. | TRBJ1-5 | TRBV25-1 | . | CASSKQGLQPQHF | TGTGCCAGCAGCAAACAGGGTTTACAGCCCCAGCATTTT